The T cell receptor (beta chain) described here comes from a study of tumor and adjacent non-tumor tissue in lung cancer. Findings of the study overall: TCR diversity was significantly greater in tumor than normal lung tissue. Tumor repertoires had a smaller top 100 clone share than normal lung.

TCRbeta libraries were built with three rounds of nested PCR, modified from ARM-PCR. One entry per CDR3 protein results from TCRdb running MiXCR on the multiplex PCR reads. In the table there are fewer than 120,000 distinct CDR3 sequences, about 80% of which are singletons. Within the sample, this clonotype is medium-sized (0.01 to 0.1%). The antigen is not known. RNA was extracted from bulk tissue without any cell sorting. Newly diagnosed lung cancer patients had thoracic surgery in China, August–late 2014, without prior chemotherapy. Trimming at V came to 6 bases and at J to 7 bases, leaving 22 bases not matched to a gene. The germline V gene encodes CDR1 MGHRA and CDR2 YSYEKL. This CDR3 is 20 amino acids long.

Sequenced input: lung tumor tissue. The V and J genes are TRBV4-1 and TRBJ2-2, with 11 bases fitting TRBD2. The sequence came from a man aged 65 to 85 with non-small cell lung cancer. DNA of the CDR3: TGCGCCAGCAGAGCAAGAGGGTCTAGCGGGGGGCCGCGGGGAATCGGGGAGCTGTTTTTT. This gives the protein CASRARGSSGGPRGIGELFF.